This TCR beta chain was sequenced for a study of cytomegalovirus exposure and HLA in healthy donors. The study ran its PCR with 60 Vbeta and 13 Jbeta primers. Some clones are missing from TCRdb's copy, which holds only in-frame ones; the method was immunoSEQ multiplex PCR. The table has approximately 160,000 clones, 65% to 80% seen once. This clone was seen only once. The target antigen is unknown. After removal of 2 bases from V and 6 bases from J, the junction contained 13 bases not matched to a gene. The germline V gene encodes CDR1 SGHNT and CDR2 YYREEE (reference sequence). The CDR3 sequence is 18 residues long. Whole-study results and caveats: Among donors in an Asian-associated ancestry cluster, a later analysis reportedly found fewer N-insertions than the approximately 700-donor mean. Being indistinguishable, some V segments were excluded, TRBV6-2 and TRBV6-3 among them. A later analysis linked a missense variant in DCLRE1C to the trimming of TCR beta V and J genes.

The receptor comes from a woman aged 40-49 years in good health and CMV-seropositive. What was sequenced was PBMCs. The chain employs TRBV5-4 and TRBJ1-5; TRBD1 matches 11 bases. The CDR3, as DNA: TGTGCCAGCAGCTTTGGGGGACCGGGACAGGGGGTTTCTCAGCCCCAGCATTTT. This gives the protein CASSFGGPGQGVSQPQHF. Full variable domain (missing parts from reference TRBV5-4 and TRBJ1-5): ETGVTQSPTHLIKTRGQQVTLRCSSQSGHNTVSWYQQALGQGPQFIFQYYREEENGRGNFPPRFSGLQFPNYSSELNVNALELDDSALYLCASSFGGPGQGVSQPQHFGDGTRLSIL.